The 21 T cell receptor beta chains below all came from one sample that was sequenced in a study of T cell changes during pregnancy in multiple sclerosis. Assay used: immunoSEQ multiplex PCR; TCRdb lists only in-frame clones, some missing. Of fewer than 85,000 clones in the sample, roughly 92% were seen once. Sequenced material: peripheral blood, taken in the third trimester of pregnancy. The receptors come from a female donor in good health, enrolled as a control in a pregnancy study.

The chain carries TRBV9 and TRBJ2-6, with TRBD2 matching over 8 bases. CDR1 SGDLS and CDR2 YYNGEE come from the germline V gene. The CDR3 totals 21 residues. V lost 1 base and J lost 0; bases outside the gene matches: 15. CDR3 protein: CASSVLTPLAGYSSGANVLTF. CDR3 coding DNA: TGTGCCAGCAGCGTATTAACCCCGCTAGCGGGCTACAGCTCTGGGGCCAACGTCCTGACTTTC. Using reference TRBV9 and TRBJ2-6 for the parts outside the CDR3, the full variable domain is DSGVTQTPKHLITATGQRVTLRCSPRSGDLSVYWYQQSLDQGLQFLIQYYNGEERAKGNILERFSAQQFPDLHSELNLSSLELGDSALYFCASSVLTPLAGYSSGANVLTFGAGSRLTVL.

The chain combines TRBV7-6 with TRBJ2-7; the D is unclear. Between the trimmed V and J ends, which lost 2 bases and 0 bases, there was a span of 14 bases. CDR3 size: 16 residues. Germline V lookup: CDR1 SGHVS, CDR2 FNYEAQ. In nucleotides, the CDR3 is TGTGCCAGCAGCTTATACCTTGGCGGTGCCTCCTACGAGCAGTACTTC. It codes for CASSLYLGGASYEQYF.

In its sample, this clone was seen once. The chain has TRBV7-9 and TRBJ1-6; 7 bases map to TRBD1. The CDR3 is 15 residues long. V was clipped by 8 bases and J by 6 bases; unmatched bases: 10. The V gene's germline CDR1 is SEHNR and CDR2 FQNEAQ (reference sequence). The CDR3 region is CASARTGTVNSPLHF. Here the CDR3 DNA reads TGTGCCAGCGCGCGCACTGGGACAGTTAATTCACCCCTCCACTTT.

The chain combines TRBV5-4 with TRBJ1-4; 11 nucleotides align to TRBD1. The CDR3 extends over 18 amino acids. J was trimmed by 2 bases and V by 3 bases; bases with no gene match: 9. The germline gives CDR1 SGHNT, CDR2 YYREEE (reference sequence). The CDR3 region is CASSSSRDRGRTNEKLFF. In nucleotides, the CDR3 is TGTGCCAGCAGCTCGTCCCGGGACAGGGGGAGGACTAATGAAAAACTGTTTTTT. Supplemented by reference TRBV5-4 and TRBJ1-4, the full variable domain reads ETGVTQSPTHLIKTRGQQVTLRCSSQSGHNTVSWYQQALGQGPQFIFQYYREEENGRGNFPPRFSGLQFPNYSSELNVNALELDDSALYLCASSSSRDRGRTNEKLFFGSGTQLSVL.

V usage is TRBV19 and J usage is TRBJ1-5; the match to TRBD1 covers 9 bases. V was clipped by 3 bases and J by 7 bases; unmatched bases: 7. Per the germline V gene, CDR1 is LNHDA and CDR2 is SQIVND (reference sequence). The length of the CDR3 is 15 residues. The CDR3 DNA reads TGTGCCAGTAGTATCAGGGACAGGGCCAACCAGCCCCAGCATTTT. As protein: CASSIRDRANQPQHF.

V and J are TRBV11-2 and TRBJ2-7; D is perhaps TRBD2 (6 bases). V was trimmed by 4 bases and J by 0 bases, leaving 10 bases between them. Germline V gene sequence: CDR1 SGHAT, CDR2 FQNNGV. The CDR3 covers 14 residues. This chain's CDR3 is CASSSQGGSYEQYF. The CDR3 DNA reads as TGTGCCAGCAGCTCTCAGGGAGGCTCCTACGAGCAGTACTTC.

This chain links TRBV6-1 with TRBJ1-1; D perhaps matches TRBD1 (5 bases). Germline V gene sequence: CDR1 MNHNS, CDR2 SASEGT. The ends were cut back, 5 bases at V and 7 bases at J, with 8 bases in the middle. The CDR3 totals 11 residues. The chain's CDR3 is CASSTGFEAFF. The CDR3, as DNA: TGTGCCAGCAGTACAGGATTTGAAGCTTTCTTT.

This chain joins TRBV28 and TRBJ2-4; 8 bases are shared with TRBD2. Germline trimming cut 5 bases from V and 1 base from J; bases unmatched to any gene: 4. Germline V gene lookup returns CDR1 MDHEN and CDR2 SYDVKM. The CDR3 has 15 amino acids. The CDR3: CASSGAGDAKNIQYF. The CDR3 DNA follows: TGTGCCAGCAGTGGAGCGGGAGATGCCAAAAACATTCAGTACTTC.

The chain joins TRBV10-3 to TRBJ2-7, with 7 bases aligning to TRBD2. The CDR3 is 17 amino acids. Germline V gene lookup returns CDR1 ENHRY and CDR2 SYGVKD. J lost 1 base, V lost 3 bases, and 12 bases had no gene match. The CDR3 loop is CAISEPKGLTSSYEQYF. The CDR3, as DNA: TGTGCCATCAGTGAACCCAAGGGACTAACTTCTTCCTACGAGCAGTACTTC.

The chain uses TRBV7-2 and TRBJ2-7, with 11 bases that match TRBD1. J lost 2 bases, V lost 7 bases, and 7 bases had no gene match. Germline V gene sequence: CDR1 SGHTA, CDR2 FQGNSA. The CDR3 totals 15 residues. The CDR3 coding sequence is TGTGCCAGCAAACCGGGACAGGGGGTAACCTACGAGCAGTACTTC. It encodes CASKPGQGVTYEQYF.

This sequence joins TRBV11-2 and TRBJ2-5; 9 nucleotides agree with TRBD2. The CDR3 runs 17 residues. The V gene's germline CDR1 is SGHAT and CDR2 FQNNGV. After removal of 0 bases from V and 5 bases from J, the junction contained 10 bases not matched to a gene. This CDR3 is CASSLDPRGRAGETQYF. As DNA, the CDR3 is TGTGCCAGCAGCTTAGATCCGCGCGGGAGGGCCGGGGAGACCCAGTACTTC.

The V call is TRBV5-6, the J call TRBJ2-6; tentatively, D is TRBD2 (5 bases). The germline V and J ends were trimmed by 2 bases and 0 bases, with 12 bases remaining between them. This CDR3 spans 17 amino acids. Germline CDR1 reads SGHDT; CDR2 reads YYEEEE. The CDR3 here is CASSFELVPSGANVLTF. The DNA for the CDR3 is TGTGCCAGCAGCTTTGAACTAGTCCCCTCTGGGGCCAACGTCCTGACTTTC. Combining the CDR3 with reference TRBV5-6 and TRBJ2-6 gives the whole variable domain DAGVTQSPTHLIKTRGQQVTLRCSPKSGHDTVSWYQQALGQGPQFIFQYYEEEERQRGNFPDRFSGHQFPNYSSELNVNALLLGDSALYLCASSFELVPSGANVLTFGAGSRLTVL.

V is TRBV23-1 and J is TRBJ2-7; unclear D gene. TRBV23-1 is annotated as an ORF whose role is uncertain. V lost 0 bases to trimming and J lost 6 bases, with 15 bases between them. CDR3 length: 15 amino acids. CDR3 amino acids: CASSQSRVSNPEQYF. CDR3 bases: TGCGCCAGCAGTCAATCCCGCGTTTCGAACCCCGAGCAGTACTTC.

There are a few counts of this clone. V is TRBV7-9 and J is TRBJ1-1; 7 bases line up with TRBD1. This CDR3 comprises 15 residues. V dropped 5 bases and J dropped 2; count of bases not matched to a gene: 8. CDR1 and CDR2 from the germline V gene are SEHNR and FQNEAQ (reference sequence). CDR3 coding DNA: TGTGCCAGCAGCAACGGACAGGCGGGAAACACTGAAGCTTTCTTT. Translation: CASSNGQAGNTEAFF.

This clone was detected once. The chain couples TRBV28 to TRBJ2-1; 9 bases are shared with TRBD2. The germline CDR1 and CDR2 sequences are MDHEN and SYDVKM. This CDR3 comprises 13 residues. V was pared by 10 bases and J by 10 bases, with 11 bases of the junction left unmatched. CDR3 in amino acids: CATGGGGAGEQFF. The CDR3 DNA reads TGTGCCACTGGAGGCGGGGGGGCAGGAGAGCAGTTCTTC.

This chain uses TRBV18 with TRBJ1-1; 7 bases map to TRBD1. This CDR3 has 15 amino acids. Germline CDR1 is KGHSH and CDR2 is LQKENI. J gave up 5 bases and V 2 bases, and 8 bases lay outside the gene matches. The CDR3 DNA is TGTGCCAGCTCACCATCCGAGGGGGCGAGAACTGAAGCTTTCTTT. Its translation is CASSPSEGARTEAFF.

The rearrangement joins TRBV6-5 to TRBJ2-4; 8 bases align to TRBD2. This CDR3 contains 14 residues. Trimming removed 8 bases from V and 2 bases from J; junction bases left unmatched: 5. Germline V gene data show CDR1 as MNHEY and CDR2 as SVGAGI. CDR3 amino acids: CASQTSATKNIQYF. The DNA of the CDR3 is TGTGCCAGCCAGACTAGCGCCACCAAAAACATTCAGTACTTC.

This sequence joins TRBV10-3 and TRBJ1-2, with 7 bases that match TRBD1. Looked up from germline, CDR1 is ENHRY and CDR2 is SYGVKD. This CDR3 is built from 15 residues. The junction had 11 bases not matched to a gene; V was cut back by 6 bases and J by 4 bases. CDR3 sequence (DNA): TGTGCCATCAGCCTTTCCGGGACAGACTCCTATGGCTACACCTTC. Protein sequence: CAISLSGTDSYGYTF.

The V call is TRBV28, the J call TRBJ2-7, with 8 nucleotides matching TRBD1. The CDR3 sequence is 15 residues long. Germline V gene lookup returns CDR1 MDHEN and CDR2 SYDVKM. Trimming removed 6 bases from V and 8 bases from J; junction bases left unmatched: 15. CDR3 residues: CASRDPGTGLIKQYF. The CDR3 coding sequence is TGTGCCAGCAGAGACCCCGGGACAGGCTTAATAAAGCAGTACTTC.

The chain uses TRBV7-9 and TRBJ1-2; 9 bases match TRBD1. Looked up from germline, CDR1 is SEHNR and CDR2 is FQNEAQ (reference sequence). Trimming removed 5 bases from V and 2 bases from J; junction bases left unmatched: 3. The CDR3 has 14 amino acids. CDR3 sequence reads: CASSRGQGNYGYTF. The CDR3 DNA is TGTGCCAGCAGCCGCGGACAGGGGAACTATGGCTACACCTTC.

This clone was seen a single time. The chain is built from TRBV15 and TRBJ1-4; unclear D gene. The CDR3 totals 13 residues. Germline CDR1 is LNHNV and CDR2 is YYDKDF (reference sequence). Trimming pared 5 bases from V and 0 bases from J, leaving 4 bases between. CDR3 sequence reads: CATSAATNEKLFF. For the CDR3, the DNA is TGTGCCACCAGCGCGGCAACTAATGAAAAACTGTTTTTT.